A selection of T cell receptor beta chains follows, all from one sample in a study of blood T cell repertoires in COVID-19. Here immunoSEQ multiplex PCR was the method, and the copy in TCRdb shows in-frame clones only, minus some. The sample includes roughly 260,000 clones, roughly 90% of them seen just once. Input material: peripheral blood. Every receptor here comes from a woman in her twenties or thirties with COVID-19, enrolled during active disease. The conserved cysteine and the conserved F or W are not part of the CDR3 here.

V gene,CDR3 protein
TRBV6-5,ASTFGQYDNEQF
TRBV9,ASSVALSSGQY
TRBV18,ASSPGEGRGNQPQH
TRBV12-3/TRBV12-4,ASAPGGGYEQY
TRBV9,ASSVEGWLAGGTGELF
TRBV19,ASSPGPGQGYEQY
TRBV7-6,ASSSEINQPQH
TRBV5-1,ASSLTGGRDREQY
TRBV6-6,ASSSPQGAGNQPQH
TRBV7-8,ASSLAERLDEQF
TRBV11-3,ASSYRGAENTEAF
TRBV18,ASSPLGIGPRDTEAF